These 30 T cell receptor beta chains came from one sample sequenced in a study of blood T cells in healthy people across ages. Through a sample-barcoded 5' primer and a J-beta primer mix, a second PCR was run for about 7 to 12 cycles. TCRdb reprocessed the 5' RACE reads with MiXCR, giving one entry per CDR3 protein. The data show 1.5 million to 2 million distinct CDR3 sequences, 49% seen once. What was sequenced was blood. The receptor set was obtained from a woman aged 40 to 50 in good health.

The V gene is TRBV10-3, the J gene TRBJ1-5; TRBD1 agrees at 7 bases. Germline-derived CDR1 and CDR2 are ENHRY and SYGVKD. Trimming cost V 0 bases and J 4 bases; bases outside gene matches: 6. The CDR3 is 16 residues long. The CDR3 sequence is CAISESGRGRNQPQHF. For the CDR3, the DNA is TGTGCCATCAGTGAGTCGGGGAGGGGGCGTAATCAGCCCCAGCATTTT.

The rearrangement uses TRBV2 and TRBJ2-5; unclear D gene. Germline CDR1 SNHLY, CDR2 FYNNEI. The V gene lost 6 bases and the J gene lost 1 base, with 12 bases spanning the gap. The CDR3 length is 14 residues. The CDR3 coding sequence is TGTGCCAGCAGGGCTACAAAACTCCAAGAGACCCAGTACTTC. This sequence encodes CASRATKLQETQYF. The full variable domain, completed using reference TRBV2 and TRBJ2-5, is EPEVTQTPSHQVTQMGQEVILRCVPISNHLYFYWYRQILGQKVEFLVSFYNNEISEKSEIFDDQFSVERPDGSNFTLKIRSTKLEDSAMYFCASRATKLQETQYFGPGTRLLVL.

The chain carries TRBV15 and TRBJ2-4; TRBD1 might be the D (5 bases). Germline CDR1 reads LNHNV; CDR2 reads YYDKDF (reference sequence). V lost 0 bases and J 0 bases, leaving 9 bases between the germline ends. The CDR3 consists of 16 residues. This chain's CDR3 is CATSRDKGVAKNIQYF. CDR3 bases: TGTGCCACCAGCAGAGATAAAGGGGTAGCCAAAAACATTCAGTACTTC.

This chain connects TRBV20-1 to TRBJ2-7, with D possibly TRBD1 on 6 matching bases. Germline CDR1 and CDR2: DFQATT and SNEGSKA (reference sequence). Trimming took 6 bases from V and 3 from J, leaving 24 bases between them. The CDR3 sequence is 16 residues long. The CDR3 reads CSAPHPSGTSFYEQYF. For the CDR3, the DNA is TGCAGTGCCCCCCATCCTTCCGGGACAAGTTTCTACGAGCAGTACTTC.

This CDR3 is CASSWMLAGGLDTQYF. The DNA of the CDR3 is TGTGCCAGCAGCTGGATGCTAGCGGGGGGCCTCGATACGCAGTATTTT. V is TRBV5-6 and J is TRBJ2-3; 11 nucleotides align to TRBD2. CDR1 is SGHDT, CDR2 YYEEEE, per germline. The CDR3 is made up of 16 amino acids. V was clipped by 3 bases and J by 6 bases; unmatched bases: 9.

This chain connects TRBV20-1 to TRBJ2-1; weak D call: TRBD2 (5 bases). Germline assignment: CDR1 DFQATT and CDR2 SNEGSKA (reference sequence). V lost 2 bases, J lost 0 bases, and 11 bases lay in between. The CDR3 sequence is 15 residues long. CDR3 nucleotide sequence: TGCAGTGCTAGAATTCTTGGGAGCTCCTACAATGAGCAGTTCTTC. Amino acid sequence: CSARILGSSYNEQFF.

This clonotype was seen once. V and J are TRBV7-2 and TRBJ2-1, with D unclear. V gave up 2 bases and J gave up 8 bases, with 13 bases separating them. Per the germline V gene, CDR1 is SGHTA and CDR2 is FQGNSA. The CDR3 contains 14 residues. For the CDR3, the DNA is TGTGCCAGCAGCTTAAGACCCGGTGTCGATGAGCAGTTCTTC. It yields the protein CASSLRPGVDEQFF.

This chain uses TRBV20-1 with TRBJ2-7; 7 bases match TRBD1. CDR3 length: 13 residues. CDR1 is DFQATT and CDR2 is SNEGSKA in the germline V gene (reference sequence). Trimming took 6 bases from V and 2 from J; bases not matched to a gene: 7. CDR3 sequence: CSAAGDSAYEQYF. CDR3 nucleotides: TGCAGTGCCGCAGGGGACAGCGCCTACGAGCAGTACTTC.

A few counts support this clonotype. The CDR3 DNA is TGTGCCATCAAACCAGACCGCACAGATACGCAGTATTTT. This sequence encodes CAIKPDRTDTQYF. V usage is TRBV10-3 and J usage is TRBJ2-3; D is undetermined. This CDR3 is built from 13 residues. V dropped 7 bases and J dropped 1 base, with 9 bases sitting between them. Looked up from germline, CDR1 is ENHRY and CDR2 is SYGVKD.

The rearrangement uses TRBV4-3 and TRBJ2-7; D might be TRBD2 (6 bases). The better agreement between TRBJ2-4 and the DNA end casts doubt on the J call. Germline V gene sequence: CDR1 LGHNA, CDR2 YSLEER. This CDR3 is 15 amino acids long. The CDR3 spells CASSQDPGLRTIQYF. CDR3 nucleotides: TGCGCCAGCAGCCAAGACCCGGGACTCAGAACCATTCAGTACTTC.

This clonotype was seen a few times. The V call is TRBV2, the J call TRBJ1-2; D remains ambiguous. CDR3 size: 13 residues. From germline, CDR1 is SNHLY and CDR2 FYNNEI. V lost 3 bases, J lost 7 bases, and 12 bases lay in between. The CDR3 protein is CASSEGQTIGYTF. CDR3 sequence (DNA): TGTGCCAGCAGTGAGGGTCAGACGATTGGCTACACCTTC.

This clonotype was counted between two and nine times. The rearrangement links TRBV6-5 to TRBJ2-7; D might be TRBD1 or TRBD2, each matching 5 bases. Looked up from germline, CDR1 is MNHEY and CDR2 is SVGAGI. CDR3 length: 11 amino acids. V was clipped by 2 bases and J by 12 bases, with 11 bases between them. The chain's CDR3 is CASSYLGDRYF. As DNA, the CDR3 is TGTGCCAGCAGTTACCTGGGGGACCGGTACTTC.

Regarding this clonotype: Germline and junction disagree at one end, which may indicate a read error. This chain uses TRBV7-2 with TRBJ2-1; tentatively, D is TRBD2 (5 bases). The CDR3 has 15 residues. The germline gives CDR1 SGHTA, CDR2 FQGNSA. CDR3: CASRLALIVDNEQFF. DNA for the CDR3: TGTGCCAGCAGATTAGCGCTTATTGTGGACAATGAGCAGTTCTTC.

In its sample, this clonotype was seen many times. The chain joins TRBV7-2 to TRBJ2-3, with D uncertain. CDR1 SGHTA and CDR2 FQGNSA come from the germline V gene. CDR3 length: 15 amino acids. With 2 bases removed from V and 1 base from J, the gap between germline ends came to 10 bases. Here the CDR3 DNA reads TGTGCCAGCAGCTTATGGTCTGGGGGCACAGATACGCAGTATTTT. This gives the protein CASSLWSGGTDTQYF.

The chain links TRBV7-3 to TRBJ2-5; D unclear. The CDR3 extends over 14 amino acids. Looked up from germline, CDR1 is SGHTA and CDR2 is FQGTGA. The V end lost 2 bases, the J end lost 5 bases, and 12 bases lay between the germline ends. The CDR3, as DNA: TGTGCCAGCAGCTTATCTCCAGCCGGGGAGACCCAGTACTTC. Its protein is CASSLSPAGETQYF.

CDR3 amino acids: CASSPTGTGVSNYGYTF. In nucleotides, the CDR3 is TGCGCCAGCAGCCCTACCGGGACAGGGGTTTCTAACTATGGCTACACCTTC. The J gene is TRBJ1-2, the V gene TRBV5-1; 10 bases agree with TRBD1. V trimming: 4 bases; J trimming: 0 bases; junction bases outside the gene matches: 9. The length of the CDR3 is 17 residues. The germline gives CDR1 SGHRS, CDR2 YFSETQ.

The V gene is TRBV20-1, the J gene TRBJ1-2; D unresolved. V dropped 4 bases and J dropped 6 bases, with 24 bases sitting between them. Germline CDR1 and CDR2: DFQATT and SNEGSKA (reference sequence). The CDR3 contains 16 residues. The CDR3 reads CSAMREGAGFVNGYTF. The CDR3 DNA reads TGCAGTGCTATGAGGGAAGGCGCAGGATTTGTTAATGGCTACACCTTC.

This clonotype was picked up a small number of times. The chain combines TRBV5-1 with TRBJ2-4, with D possibly matching TRBD2 (5 bases). V was trimmed by 4 bases and J by 5 bases, leaving 19 bases between them. The CDR3 runs 16 residues. The V gene's germline CDR1 is SGHRS and CDR2 YFSETQ. CDR3 nucleotides: TGCGCCAGCAGCCCTAGCCCCTCCGAGGGCCAAAACATTCAGTACTTC. Encoded protein: CASSPSPSEGQNIQYF.

This clonotype appeared a few times. This chain links TRBV7-9 with TRBJ2-7; D might be TRBD1 (6 bases). Germline-derived CDR1 and CDR2 are SEHNR and FQNEAQ (reference sequence). CDR3 size: 15 residues. Trimming cost V 2 bases and J 3 bases, with 14 bases left between them. In DNA form, the CDR3 reads TGTGCCAGCAGCTTATTGTCAGGGGTTGGCTACGAGCAGTACTTC. This codes for CASSLLSGVGYEQYF. Drawing the rest from reference TRBV7-9 and TRBJ2-7, the complete variable domain is DTGVSQNPRHKITKRGQNVTFRCDPISEHNRLYWYRQTLGQGPEFLTYFQNEAQLEKSRLLSDRFSAERPKGSFSTLEIQRTEQGDSAMYLCASSLLSGVGYEQYFGPGTRLTVT.

The chain's CDR3 is CASSEADRAQYF. Here the CDR3 DNA reads TGTGCCAGCAGTGAAGCAGATAGGGCGCAGTATTTT. J is TRBJ2-3 and V is TRBV2; D uncertain. The CDR3 sequence is 12 residues long. Looked up from germline, CDR1 is SNHLY and CDR2 is FYNNEI. Between the trimmed V and J ends, which lost 0 bases and 10 bases, there was a span of 8 bases.

The chain employs TRBV14 and TRBJ1-2; D not resolved. V was trimmed by 0 bases and J by 7 bases, leaving 15 bases between them. CDR1 and CDR2 from the germline V gene are SGHDN and FVKESK. This CDR3 spans 15 amino acids. The chain's CDR3 is CASSQDQVPGGGYTF. DNA of the CDR3: TGTGCCAGCAGCCAAGATCAGGTCCCCGGTGGTGGCTACACCTTC.

This clonotype was observed at least ten times. The rearrangement links TRBV18 to TRBJ2-5; D uncertain. Germline values: CDR1 KGHSH, CDR2 LQKENI. V was trimmed by 8 bases and J by 4 bases, leaving 11 bases between them. This CDR3 region has 12 residues. As DNA, the CDR3 is TGTGCCAGCAGTCCGTTTGGAGAGACCCAGTACTTC. Protein sequence: CASSPFGETQYF.

The rearrangement links TRBV7-8 to TRBJ2-1; 7 nucleotides agree with TRBD1. This CDR3 is 15 amino acids long. CDR1 is SGHVS and CDR2 is FQNEAQ in the germline V gene. Germline trimming cut 4 bases from V and 1 base from J; bases unmatched to any gene: 4. The CDR3 DNA reads TGTGCCAGCAGCTCTGCGACAGGGTCCTACAATGAGCAGTTCTTC. This translates into CASSSATGSYNEQFF.

V gene TRBV6-1 combines with J gene TRBJ2-4, with TRBD1 matching over 7 bases. The assigned J gene may be wrong: the sequence end matches TRBJ2-7 better. The CDR3 extends over 17 amino acids. Germline CDR1 reads MNHNS; CDR2 reads SASEGT. The CDR3 reads CASSEMAGGEVGYEQYF. CDR3 DNA sequence: TGTGCCAGCAGTGAAATGGCAGGGGGAGAGGTTGGCTACGAGCAGTACTTC.

The genes are TRBV4-3 and TRBJ2-1, with 11 bases aligning to TRBD2. The germline V gene has CDR1 LGHNA and CDR2 YSLEER. The CDR3 totals 16 residues. With V trimmed by 3 bases and J by 4 bases, 5 bases remained unmatched. This CDR3 is CASSHSLAGEYNEQFF. The CDR3 DNA reads TGCGCCAGCAGCCATTCACTAGCGGGGGAATACAATGAGCAGTTCTTC.

There are a few counts of this clonotype. This chain links TRBV12-3 or TRBV12-4 with TRBJ2-5; 7 bases are a match to TRBD1. The CDR3 contains 15 residues. Trimming removed 4 bases from V and 4 bases from J; junction bases left unmatched: 9. The CDR3 loop is CASSSLQGDLETQYF. CDR3 bases: TGTGCCAGCAGTTCACTCCAGGGGGATCTAGAGACCCAGTACTTC.

The genes are TRBV28 and TRBJ2-1; D is uncertain. Germline lookup yields CDR1 MDHEN and CDR2 SYDVKM. Between the trimmed V and J ends, which lost 4 bases and 7 bases, there was a span of 8 bases. CDR3 size: 12 residues. The CDR3 DNA is TGTGCCAGCAGTTACTACAAGAATGAGCAGTTCTTC. Translation: CASSYYKNEQFF.

The chain is built from TRBV6-5 and TRBJ1-2; no definite D call. The CDR3 spans 11 residues. The V and J ends lost 8 bases and 0 bases respectively, with 4 bases between them. CDR1 MNHEY and CDR2 SVGAGI come from the germline V gene. This CDR3 is CASHSNYGYTF. CDR3 DNA: TGTGCCAGCCACTCTAACTATGGCTACACCTTC.

The CDR3, as DNA: TGCAGCGTTCGACTAGCGGGCATATCCTACGAGCAGTACTTC. This gives the protein CSVRLAGISYEQYF. The chain carries TRBV29-1 and TRBJ2-7; 10 bases fit TRBD2. V lost 5 bases to trimming and J lost 1 base; unmatched junction nucleotides: 5. The CDR3 runs 14 residues. CDR1 and CDR2 (germline): SQVTM, ANQGSEA.

V and J are TRBV2 and TRBJ1-2; the D is unclear. Trimming left V 7 bases short and J 4 bases short, with 16 bases between. CDR3 length equals 14 residues. Germline loops: CDR1 SNHLY, CDR2 FYNNEI. In DNA form, the CDR3 reads TGTGCCAGCATTAAGGTGCCGACTATCTATGGCTACACCTTC. This codes for CASIKVPTIYGYTF. The variable domain in full, with the rest retrieved from reference TRBV2 and TRBJ1-2, is EPEVTQTPSHQVTQMGQEVILRCVPISNHLYFYWYRQILGQKVEFLVSFYNNEISEKSEIFDDQFSVERPDGSNFTLKIRSTKLEDSAMYFCASIKVPTIYGYTFGSGTRLTVV.